The rows below give T cell receptor beta chains drawn from one sample of a study of metastatic and nonmetastatic thyroid tumors. TCRdb ran MiXCR on the PCR reads. The sample lists 75,000 to 100,000 clones; about 13% were seen once. Sequencing input: blood. These receptors were collected from a female donor with papillary thyroid cancer or a benign thyroid nodule (not recorded which). Some clones in this sample may be carry-over from other donors' samples. Each CDR3 is given with its conserved first and last residue. A D gene is named only where the DNA matches it firmly. Part of the rows lack a size; the others show once, few, many or a class for expanded clones.

j_call: TRBJ2-1
v_call: TRBV27
cdr3_length: 14
d_call: NA
clone_size: many
cdr3_aa: CASSFDPVYNEQFF
cdr3_nt: TGTGCCAGCAGTTTTGATCCTGTGTACAATGAGCAGTTCTTC

j_call: TRBJ1-6
v_call: TRBV13
cdr3_length: 15
d_call: TRBD1
clone_size: many
cdr3_aa: CASSLGTGSNSPLHF
cdr3_nt: TGTGCCAGCAGCTTAGGGACAGGGTCCAATTCACCCCTCCACTTT

j_call: TRBJ2-1
v_call: TRBV11-1
cdr3_length: 15
d_call: NA
clone_size: many
cdr3_aa: CASSFGPNPYNEQFF
cdr3_nt: TGTGCCAGCAGCTTTGGGCCCAACCCCTACAATGAGCAGTTCTTC

j_call: TRBJ2-2
v_call: TRBV19
cdr3_length: 13
d_call: TRBD2
clone_size: few
cdr3_aa: CASVRRESRELFF
cdr3_nt: TGTGCCAGTGTGCGGCGGGAGTCCCGCGAGCTGTTTTTT

j_call: TRBJ2-7
v_call: TRBV2
cdr3_length: 12
d_call: NA
clone_size: many
cdr3_aa: CASSSQGGEQYF
cdr3_nt: TGTGCCAGCAGTAGCCAGGGCGGGGAGCAGTACTTC

j_call: TRBJ2-1
v_call: TRBV5-1
cdr3_length: 14
d_call: NA
clone_size: many
cdr3_aa: CATVPDPHGGEQFF
cdr3_nt: TGCGCCACCGTTCCTGACCCCCACGGGGGTGAGCAGTTCTTC

j_call: TRBJ2-2
v_call: TRBV9
cdr3_length: 16
d_call: NA
clone_size: many
cdr3_aa: CASSVWGSPSTGELFF
cdr3_nt: TGTGCCAGCAGCGTATGGGGTAGCCCCAGCACCGGGGAGCTGTTTTTT

j_call: TRBJ2-7
v_call: TRBV20-1
cdr3_length: 13
d_call: NA
clone_size: many
cdr3_aa: CSARAGLPSEQYF
cdr3_nt: TGCAGTGCTAGAGCGGGCCTACCCAGCGAGCAGTACTTC

j_call: TRBJ1-1
v_call: TRBV5-1
cdr3_length: 14
d_call: NA
clone_size: NA
cdr3_aa: CASSLGKWSTEAFF
cdr3_nt: TGCGCCAGCAGCTTAGGAAAGTGGTCCACTGAAGCTTTCTTT

j_call: TRBJ2-3
v_call: TRBV11-2
cdr3_length: 16
d_call: TRBD1
clone_size: once
cdr3_aa: CASSLGQGMRTDTQYF
cdr3_nt: TGTGCCAGCAGCTTGGGACAGGGTATGCGCACAGATACGCAGTATTTT

j_call: TRBJ2-3
v_call: TRBV6-2/TRBV6-3
cdr3_length: 13
d_call: NA
clone_size: many
cdr3_aa: CASTLQGGDTQYF
cdr3_nt: TGTGCCAGCACTCTCCAGGGGGGAGATACGCAGTATTTT

j_call: TRBJ2-3
v_call: TRBV9
cdr3_length: 20
d_call: TRBD2
clone_size: many
cdr3_aa: CASSVSHGLAGVPSTDTQYF
cdr3_nt: TGTGCCAGCAGCGTATCCCATGGACTAGCGGGAGTCCCTAGCACAGATACGCAGTATTTT

j_call: TRBJ2-5
v_call: TRBV27
cdr3_length: 13
d_call: NA
clone_size: NA
cdr3_aa: CASILRMGETQYF
cdr3_nt: TGTGCCAGCATCCTCCGGATGGGAGAGACCCAGTACTTC

j_call: TRBJ1-2
v_call: TRBV20-1
cdr3_length: 18
d_call: NA
clone_size: many
cdr3_aa: CSARDLSTVRGADYGYTF
cdr3_nt: TGCAGTGCTAGAGATCTATCAACCGTCAGGGGTGCAGACTATGGCTACACCTTC

j_call: TRBJ1-1
v_call: TRBV6-1
cdr3_length: 14
d_call: NA
clone_size: NA
cdr3_aa: CASNEWRGVGEAFF
cdr3_nt: TGTGCCAGCAATGAGTGGAGAGGAGTCGGTGAAGCTTTCTTT

j_call: TRBJ2-3
v_call: TRBV20-1
cdr3_length: 14
d_call: TRBD2
clone_size: many
cdr3_aa: CSANWGGSSDTQYF
cdr3_nt: TGCAGTGCTAACTGGGGCGGGAGCTCAGATACGCAGTATTTT

j_call: TRBJ2-7
v_call: TRBV5-4
cdr3_length: 18
d_call: TRBD1
clone_size: many
cdr3_aa: CASSLEGARRSYSYEQYF
cdr3_nt: TGTGCCAGCAGCTTGGAGGGGGCTAGGCGCTCGTACTCCTACGAGCAGTACTTC

j_call: TRBJ2-2
v_call: TRBV20-1
cdr3_length: 14
d_call: NA
clone_size: many
cdr3_aa: CSAPFGGSGGELFF
cdr3_nt: TGCAGTGCTCCTTTCGGAGGGAGCGGCGGGGAGCTGTTTTTT

j_call: TRBJ2-7
v_call: TRBV24-1
cdr3_length: 15
d_call: NA
clone_size: few
cdr3_aa: CATSYPKRDSYGQYF
cdr3_nt: TGTGCCACCAGTTACCCAAAAAGGGACTCCTACGGGCAGTACTTC

j_call: TRBJ1-1
v_call: TRBV12-3/TRBV12-4
cdr3_length: 13
d_call: NA
clone_size: many
cdr3_aa: CASRPGSNTEAFF
cdr3_nt: TGTGCCAGCAGACCAGGATCAAACACCGAAGCTTTCTTT

j_call: TRBJ2-5
v_call: TRBV20-1
cdr3_length: 13
d_call: TRBD2
clone_size: once
cdr3_aa: CSSDIAGLETQYF
cdr3_nt: TGCAGTTCTGATATAGCGGGATTGGAGACCCAGTACTTC

j_call: TRBJ1-1
v_call: TRBV19
cdr3_length: 14
d_call: NA
clone_size: many
cdr3_aa: CASSIVGVSTEAFF
cdr3_nt: TGTGCCAGTAGTATTGTGGGGGTTAGCACTGAAGCTTTCTTT

j_call: TRBJ2-7
v_call: TRBV10-2
cdr3_length: 14
d_call: NA
clone_size: many
cdr3_aa: CASSEGTVSYEQYF
cdr3_nt: TGCGCCAGCAGTGAGGGGACGGTATCCTACGAGCAGTACTTC

j_call: TRBJ2-1
v_call: TRBV7-9
cdr3_length: 15
d_call: TRBD2
clone_size: many
cdr3_aa: CASSYIAGAYNEQFF
cdr3_nt: TGTGCCAGCAGCTACATAGCGGGAGCCTACAATGAGCAGTTCTTC

j_call: TRBJ2-2
v_call: TRBV25-1
cdr3_length: 15
d_call: TRBD2
clone_size: many
cdr3_aa: CASSGLAGNTGELFF
cdr3_nt: TGTGCCAGCAGTGGGCTAGCGGGGAACACCGGGGAGCTGTTTTTT

j_call: TRBJ2-1
v_call: TRBV6-6
cdr3_length: 14
d_call: NA
clone_size: many
cdr3_aa: CASSYSGRDNEQFF
cdr3_nt: TGTGCCAGCAGTTACAGCGGCAGGGACAATGAGCAGTTCTTC

j_call: TRBJ2-7
v_call: TRBV7-6
cdr3_length: 14
d_call: NA
clone_size: NA
cdr3_aa: CASIQHGARAEQYF
cdr3_nt: TGTGCCAGCATCCAACATGGGGCTCGAGCCGAGCAGTACTTC

j_call: TRBJ1-6
v_call: TRBV5-4
cdr3_length: 15
d_call: TRBD1
clone_size: many
cdr3_aa: CASSSRTGGDSPLHF
cdr3_nt: TGTGCCAGCAGCTCTAGGACAGGGGGCGATTCACCCCTCCACTTT

j_call: TRBJ2-7
v_call: TRBV6-5
cdr3_length: 15
d_call: TRBD2
clone_size: many
cdr3_aa: CASSYSTSGSYEQYF
cdr3_nt: TGTGCCAGCAGTTACTCGACTAGCGGGAGCTACGAGCAGTACTTC

j_call: TRBJ2-7
v_call: TRBV7-2
cdr3_length: 20
d_call: TRBD2
clone_size: few
cdr3_aa: CASSLYPLQGTSGSIYEQYF
cdr3_nt: TGTGCCAGCAGCTTATACCCCCTACAGGGGACTAGCGGGAGTATTTACGAGCAGTACTTC

j_call: TRBJ1-2
v_call: TRBV28
cdr3_length: 14
d_call: NA
clone_size: many
cdr3_aa: CASSSSASNYGYTF
cdr3_nt: TGTGCCAGCAGTTCATCCGCCTCTAACTATGGCTACACCTTC

j_call: TRBJ1-2
v_call: TRBV12-3/TRBV12-4
cdr3_length: 15
d_call: TRBD1
clone_size: many
cdr3_aa: CASSLEEDRARGYTF
cdr3_nt: TGTGCCAGCAGTTTAGAGGAGGACAGGGCGCGTGGCTACACCTTC

j_call: TRBJ1-5
v_call: TRBV6-1
cdr3_length: 13
d_call: NA
clone_size: NA
cdr3_aa: CASNTDSNQPQHF
cdr3_nt: TGTGCCAGCAATACGGATAGCAATCAGCCCCAGCATTTT

j_call: TRBJ1-2
v_call: TRBV28
cdr3_length: 15
d_call: NA
clone_size: few
cdr3_aa: CASSLGRGVLHGYTF
cdr3_nt: TGTGCCAGCAGTTTAGGGCGGGGGGTTCTTCATGGCTACACCTTC

j_call: TRBJ1-1
v_call: TRBV28
cdr3_length: 15
d_call: NA
clone_size: NA
cdr3_aa: CASSLSGQPSTEAFF
cdr3_nt: TGTGCCAGCAGTTTATCTGGACAGCCCAGCACTGAAGCTTTCTTT

j_call: TRBJ2-1
v_call: TRBV20-1
cdr3_length: 14
d_call: TRBD1
clone_size: many
cdr3_aa: CSARVGKSGTGKFF
cdr3_nt: TGCAGTGCTAGAGTGGGGAAATCCGGGACAGGGAAGTTCTTC

j_call: TRBJ2-2
v_call: TRBV9
cdr3_length: 14
d_call: NA
clone_size: many
cdr3_aa: CASSPRLGTGELFF
cdr3_nt: TGTGCCAGCAGCCCCCGCTTAGGGACCGGGGAGCTGTTTTTT

j_call: TRBJ2-5
v_call: TRBV4-3
cdr3_length: 15
d_call: TRBD2
clone_size: many
cdr3_aa: CASSRTAGDQETQYF
cdr3_nt: TGCGCCAGCAGCCGAACGGCGGGAGACCAAGAGACCCAGTACTTC

j_call: TRBJ2-1
v_call: TRBV7-3
cdr3_length: 13
d_call: NA
clone_size: many
cdr3_aa: CASSPPSVNEQFF
cdr3_nt: TGTGCCAGCAGCCCTCCATCGGTGAATGAGCAGTTCTTC

j_call: TRBJ2-7
v_call: TRBV27
cdr3_length: 14
d_call: NA
clone_size: many
cdr3_aa: CASSFQGPTYEQYF
cdr3_nt: TGTGCCAGCAGTTTCCAGGGTCCGACCTACGAGCAGTACTTC